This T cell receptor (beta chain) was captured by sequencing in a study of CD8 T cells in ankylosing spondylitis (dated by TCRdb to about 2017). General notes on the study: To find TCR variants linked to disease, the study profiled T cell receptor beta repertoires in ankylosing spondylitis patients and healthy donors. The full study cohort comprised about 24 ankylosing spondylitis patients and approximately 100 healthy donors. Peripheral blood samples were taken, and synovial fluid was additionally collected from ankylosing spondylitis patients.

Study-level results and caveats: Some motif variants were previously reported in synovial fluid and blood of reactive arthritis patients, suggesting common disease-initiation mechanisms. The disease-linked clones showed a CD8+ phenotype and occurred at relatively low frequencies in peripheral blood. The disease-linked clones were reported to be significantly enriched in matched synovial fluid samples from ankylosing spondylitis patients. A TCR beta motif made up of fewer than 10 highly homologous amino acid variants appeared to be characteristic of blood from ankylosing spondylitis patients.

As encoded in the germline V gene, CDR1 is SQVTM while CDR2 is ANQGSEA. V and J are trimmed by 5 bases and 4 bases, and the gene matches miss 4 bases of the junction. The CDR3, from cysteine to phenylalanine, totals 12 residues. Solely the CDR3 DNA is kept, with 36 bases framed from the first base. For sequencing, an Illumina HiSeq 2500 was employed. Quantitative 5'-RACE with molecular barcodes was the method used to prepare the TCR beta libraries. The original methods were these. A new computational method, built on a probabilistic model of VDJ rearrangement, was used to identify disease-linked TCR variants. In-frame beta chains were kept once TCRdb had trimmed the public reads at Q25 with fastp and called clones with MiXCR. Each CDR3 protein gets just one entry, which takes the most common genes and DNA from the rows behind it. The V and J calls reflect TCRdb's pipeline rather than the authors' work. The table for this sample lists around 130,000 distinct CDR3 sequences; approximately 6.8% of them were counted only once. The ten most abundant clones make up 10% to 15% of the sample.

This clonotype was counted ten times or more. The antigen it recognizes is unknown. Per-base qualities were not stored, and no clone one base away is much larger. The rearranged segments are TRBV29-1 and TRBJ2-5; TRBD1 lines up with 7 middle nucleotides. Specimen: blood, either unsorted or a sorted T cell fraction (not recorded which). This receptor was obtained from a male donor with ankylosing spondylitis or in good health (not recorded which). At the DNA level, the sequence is TGCAGCGTTCAGGGGGATGGAGAGACCCAGTACTTC. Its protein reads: CSVQGDGETQYF.